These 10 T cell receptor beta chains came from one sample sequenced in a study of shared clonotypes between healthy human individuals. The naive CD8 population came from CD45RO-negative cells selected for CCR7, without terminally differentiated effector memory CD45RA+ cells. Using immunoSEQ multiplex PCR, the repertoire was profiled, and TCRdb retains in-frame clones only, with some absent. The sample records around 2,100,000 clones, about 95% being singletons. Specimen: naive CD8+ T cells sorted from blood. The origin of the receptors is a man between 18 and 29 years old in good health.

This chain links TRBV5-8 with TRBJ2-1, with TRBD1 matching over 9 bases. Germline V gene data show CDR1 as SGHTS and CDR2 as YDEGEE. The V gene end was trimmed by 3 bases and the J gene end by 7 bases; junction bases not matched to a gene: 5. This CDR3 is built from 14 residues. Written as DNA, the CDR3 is TGTGCCAGCAGCTCCGGGACAGGGAGGAATGAGCAGTTCTTC. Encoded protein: CASSSGTGRNEQFF.

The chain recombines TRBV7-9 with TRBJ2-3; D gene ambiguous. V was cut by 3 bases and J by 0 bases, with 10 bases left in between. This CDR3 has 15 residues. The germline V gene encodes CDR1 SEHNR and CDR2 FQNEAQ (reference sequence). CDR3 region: CASSFLPGSTDTQYF. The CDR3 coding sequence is TGTGCCAGCAGCTTTTTACCGGGTAGCACAGATACGCAGTATTTT.

CDR3 region: CASSLTGSNTEAFF. The CDR3 DNA sequence: TGTGCCAGCAGCTTGACGGGGAGCAACACTGAAGCTTTCTTT. The chain carries TRBV5-6 and TRBJ1-1; D is unclear. Germline CDR1 and CDR2: SGHDT and YYEEEE. The CDR3 is 14 residues long. Between the trimmed V and J ends, which lost 1 base and 2 bases, there was a span of 9 bases.

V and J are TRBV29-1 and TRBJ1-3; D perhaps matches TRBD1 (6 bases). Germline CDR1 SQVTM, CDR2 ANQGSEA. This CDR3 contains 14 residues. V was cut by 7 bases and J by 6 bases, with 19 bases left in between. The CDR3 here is CSANKRQELNTIYF. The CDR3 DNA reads TGCAGCGCGAATAAACGACAGGAACTAAACACCATATATTTT.

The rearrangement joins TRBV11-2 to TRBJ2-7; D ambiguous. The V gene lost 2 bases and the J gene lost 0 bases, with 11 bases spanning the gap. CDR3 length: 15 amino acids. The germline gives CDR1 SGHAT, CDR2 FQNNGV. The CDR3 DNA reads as TGTGCCAGCAGCTTATTATGGGGTGGCTCCTACGAGCAGTACTTC. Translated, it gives CASSLLWGGSYEQYF.

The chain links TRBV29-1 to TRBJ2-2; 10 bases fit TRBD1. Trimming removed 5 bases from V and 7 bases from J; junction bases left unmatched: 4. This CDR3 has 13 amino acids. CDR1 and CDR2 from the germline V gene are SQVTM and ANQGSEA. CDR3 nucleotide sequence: TGCAGCGTTCCGGGACAGGGGATCGGGGAGCTGTTTTTT. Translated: CSVPGQGIGELFF.

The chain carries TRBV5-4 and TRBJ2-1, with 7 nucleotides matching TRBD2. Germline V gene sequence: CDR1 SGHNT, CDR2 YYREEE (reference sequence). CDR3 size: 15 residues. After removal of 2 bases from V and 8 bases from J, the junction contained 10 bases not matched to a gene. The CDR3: CASSFPGTTVHEQFF. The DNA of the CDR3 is TGTGCCAGCAGCTTTCCCGGGACTACCGTGCATGAGCAGTTCTTC.

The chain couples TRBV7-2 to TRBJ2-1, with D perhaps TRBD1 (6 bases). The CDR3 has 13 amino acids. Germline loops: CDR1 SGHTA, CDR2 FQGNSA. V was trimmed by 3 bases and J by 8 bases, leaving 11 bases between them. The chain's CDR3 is CASSFRDTYEQFF. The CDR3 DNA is TGTGCCAGCAGCTTCCGGGACACCTATGAGCAGTTCTTC.

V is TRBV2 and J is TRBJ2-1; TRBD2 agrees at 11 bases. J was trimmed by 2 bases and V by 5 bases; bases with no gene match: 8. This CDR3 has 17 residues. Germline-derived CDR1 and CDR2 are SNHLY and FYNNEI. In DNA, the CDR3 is TGTGCCAGCAGTTCGACTAGCGGGGCGGCCCCCTACAATGAGCAGTTCTTC. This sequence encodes CASSSTSGAAPYNEQFF.

CDR3 DNA: TGTGCCAGCGCTGCGAGGGCAGGCTACGAGCAGTACTTC. Residues: CASAARAGYEQYF. This chain uses TRBV19 with TRBJ2-7, with a tentative D call TRBD2 (5 bases). The CDR3 extends over 13 amino acids. Trimming removed 9 bases at V and 3 bases at J, with 15 bases between. From germline, CDR1 is LNHDA and CDR2 SQIVND (reference sequence).